The subject of this entry is one T cell receptor beta chain. The antigen remains undetermined. Anti-CD3/anti-CD28 beads served as a nonspecific positive control stimulus. CD4+ T cells upregulating both CD40 ligand and CD69 were sorted as responding cells. PBMCs were depleted of CD8+ T cells before stimulation. The V and J ends lost 5 bases and 8 bases respectively, with 12 bases between them. Germline lookup yields CDR1 DFQATT and CDR2 SNEGSKA (reference sequence). The length of the CDR3 is 11 residues. This specimen comes from a study of persistence of HIV-infected CD4 T cells. This was the immunoSEQ version 4 assay in survey mode. Assay: immunoSEQ multiplex PCR; the TCRdb copy retains only in-frame clones and omits some. Of some 50,000 clones listed, approximately 90% are singletons.

This TCR came from an adult woman with HIV who was CMV-seropositive. The sequencing here drew on CD4+ T cells sorted from PBMCs after roughly 17-hour stimulation, taken from a patient who received antiretroviral therapy. The chain has TRBV20-1 and TRBJ1-2, with D tentatively TRBD1 (5 bases). In nucleotides, the CDR3 is TGCAGTGCTTGGGGGGGAAACGGCTACACCTTC. Its protein is CSAWGGNGYTF.